This T cell receptor beta chain was captured by sequencing in a study of shared clonotypes between healthy human individuals. General observations from the study: It was the non-shared clonotypes that had lower generation probabilities than clonotypes shared by all four donors.

Repertoires were generated with immunoSEQ multiplex PCR, while TCRdb's copy carries only in-frame clones and drops some. Among 750,000 to 1,000,000 clones listed, around 93% were seen once. Terminally differentiated effector memory CD45RA+ cells were excluded by CCR7 positive selection of CD45RO-negative cells. Comment on this clone: As yet, its antigen is unknown.

Sequenced sample: naive CD8+ T cells sorted from blood. The sequence was obtained from a man between 25 and 39 years old in good health.

CDR3 DNA sequence: TGTGCCAGCAGTTATGCAGGGGGCACGAACATTCAGTACTTC. It yields the protein CASSYAGGTNIQYF. V and J are TRBV6-5 and TRBJ2-4; 8 bases line up with TRBD1. Germline V gene lookup returns CDR1 MNHEY and CDR2 SVGAGI. V gave up 3 bases and J gave up 7 bases; unmatched junction bases: 5. CDR3 size: 14 residues.